A selection of T cell receptor beta chains follows, all from one sample in a study of cytomegalovirus exposure and HLA in healthy donors. Sequencing was performed with immunoSEQ multiplex PCR; in TCRdb, only in-frame clones are kept and a portion is missing. The data hold approximately 240,000 clones, with 82% observed a single time. Sequenced: PBMCs. The receptors shown here come from a woman in her thirties or forties in good health and CMV-seropositive. The conserved cysteine and the conserved F or W are not part of the CDR3 here. Some rows mark clone size as missing; the rest say once, few, many or name a class of expanded clone.

TRBV5-6	TRBJ2-1	.	ASSRTSGSRHEQF
TRBV29-1	TRBJ1-1	.	SVANRPGNTEAF
TRBV5-1	TRBJ2-5	.	ASSSQGTETQY
TRBV30	TRBJ1-1	.	ASAAGQEAF
TRBV7-9	TRBJ1-1	.	ASTRQGENTEAF
TRBV9	TRBJ2-7	.	ASSVGQGPSYEQY
TRBV7-9	TRBJ1-3	once	SSSFALTGAADTIY
TRBV7-3	TRBJ2-1	.	ASSSGGASGSEQF
TRBV5-1	TRBJ2-5	.	ASTGTGIWEQY
TRBV5-1	TRBJ1-2	.	ASSRETGGNYGYT
TRBV9	TRBJ1-2	.	ASSVGQGYGYT
TRBV7-9	TRBJ2-1	few	ASGRRSYNEQF
TRBV19	TRBJ2-1	.	ASSPNRQGGNEQF
TRBV7-2	TRBJ2-5	.	ASRGASPGAQY
TRBV30	TRBJ2-2	.	AWSVRGDKPTGELF
TRBV19	TRBJ1-5	.	ASSRESNQPQH
TRBV10-2	TRBJ1-5	.	ASSDSRAAPNQPQH
TRBV6-6	TRBJ1-2	.	ASNGGLHGYT
TRBV4-2	TRBJ2-7	once	ASSLSAETPYEQY
TRBV6-5	TRBJ1-2	few	ASSAPGQGVYGYT
TRBV21-1	TRBJ1-1	.	ASSKGQALTEAF
TRBV9	TRBJ1-2	.	ASSVVGDYGYT
TRBV5-4	TRBJ2-3	.	ASGTGPQSSDTQY
TRBV7-2	TRBJ2-7	.	ASSPRPRTTSYEQY
TRBV7-8	TRBJ1-2	.	ASSLGRGGNYGYT
TRBV5-1	TRBJ2-1	.	ASSGRLAGVDHNGQF
TRBV4-1	TRBJ2-3	.	ASSPTSGGTDTQY
TRBV7-7	TRBJ2-3	.	ASSLLGAGADTQY
TRBV5-4	TRBJ2-3	.	ASSLFPSGGAQDTQY
TRBV4-2	TRBJ2-2	.	ASSPGGDTGELF
TRBV19	TRBJ2-5	.	ASSIDRTGEETQY
TRBV5-8	TRBJ1-2	.	ASSLGRSNYGYT
TRBV19	.	few	ASRRAPAYEQY
TRBV9	TRBJ1-2	.	ASSVAAQDYGYT
TRBV21-1	TRBJ2-7	.	ASSKRKDSARLVEQY
TRBV7-2	TRBJ2-3	.	ASSLDETGATDTQY
TRBV27	TRBJ2-3	.	ASSSRDRHTDTQY
TRBV10-3	TRBJ2-1	.	AISESGTSGGYNEQF
TRBV6-5	TRBJ2-7	.	AISQGAYEQY
TRBV6-5	TRBJ2-7	.	ASSYSPRQDEQY
TRBV2	TRBJ2-3	.	ANSQQGADTQY
TRBV5-4	TRBJ2-7	.	ASSLTSGRTYEQY
TRBV19	TRBJ1-1	few	ASSALGVYNTEAF
TRBV19	TRBJ1-3	.	ASSALPGQRRGPIY
TRBV18	TRBJ1-6	.	ASSPWTGGNSPLH
TRBV29-1	TRBJ1-1	.	SVGGRGVDTEAF
TRBV19	TRBJ1-1	.	ASSIQGETEAF